This TCR beta chain was identified during a study of Ad26.COV2.S vaccination and SARS-CoV-2 variants. Looking at the study overall: Ad26.COV2.S given intramuscularly, once or twice 56 days apart.

Treatment defined: around 19 received Ad26.COV2.S at low or high dose, single or two shots; several received placebo; per-sample allocation not given. Collection of samples fell on day 63 after the first vaccine or placebo injection. Points from the study as a whole: It was vaccine recipients, not placebo recipients, who had the higher spike-specific TCR breadth.

A word on this clone: Its cognate antigen is unknown.

CDR3 length: 16 residues. The germline V gene has CDR1 SGHTA and CDR2 FQGNSA. V was cut by 0 bases and J by 2 bases, with 13 bases left in between. Clones were sequenced by immunoSEQ multiplex PCR, and TCRdb holds only the in-frame ones, with some missing. The data contain about 400,000 clones, 83% of them singletons. Material: peripheral blood, obtained in a trial of Ad26.COV2.S vaccine versus placebo. The chain recombines TRBV7-2 with TRBJ2-5; D is unresolved. The clonotype originates from a person between 18 and 60 years old who received the Ad26.COV2.S COVID-19 vaccine or a placebo. The CDR3 sequence is CASSLAHPVRQETQYF. The CDR3 DNA reads as TGTGCCAGCAGCTTAGCGCATCCCGTCCGACAAGAGACCCAGTACTTC.